These T cell receptor beta chains were read from a single sample in a study of beta chain features in type 1 diabetes. Using immunoSEQ multiplex PCR, the repertoire was profiled, and TCRdb retains in-frame clones only, with some absent. The data hold about 230,000 clones, with about 9.3% observed a single time. Sequencing was done on a sample of naive CD4+ T cells from blood. Every receptor here comes from a woman aged 18-29 years in good health. Each CDR3 is given with its conserved first and last residue. Fields, in order: D gene, V gene, J gene, clone size, CDR3 DNA, CDR3 protein. A D gene is named only where the DNA matches it firmly. Only part of the rows carry a size: once, few, many, or a class if the clone is expanded.

-	TRBV7-9	TRBJ2-2	few	TGTGCCAGCAGCCCTCAGGGGCCCGGGGAGCTGTTTTTT	CASSPQGPGELFF
TRBD1	TRBV7-2	TRBJ2-1	many	TGTGCCAGCAGCCAACAGGGGAGCTCCTACAATGAGCAGTTCTTC	CASSQQGSSYNEQFF
-	TRBV19	TRBJ1-5	few	TGTGCCAGTAGTATACGGGCAGGGGACGGCAATCAGCCCCAGCATTTT	CASSIRAGDGNQPQHF
-	TRBV5-6	TRBJ1-2	few	TGTGCCAGCAGCTCCGGGGAATATGGCTACACCTTC	CASSSGEYGYTF
-	TRBV5-1	TRBJ2-7	few	TGCGCCAGCAGCCCACAGGGTGGAGGCTACGAGCAGTACTTC	CASSPQGGGYEQYF
TRBD1	TRBV5-1	TRBJ2-7	-	TGCGCCAGCAGGGGGGACAGGACGCACGAGCAGTACTTC	CASRGDRTHEQYF
-	TRBV19	TRBJ2-1	-	TGTGCCAGTAGTATGAGAGGGGGTCAGCCCGGCCAGCAGTTCTTC	CASSMRGGQPGQQFF
TRBD2	TRBV27	TRBJ2-1	few	TGTGCCAGCAGTTTATCGGGACTAGCGTCAAATGAGCAGTTCTTC	CASSLSGLASNEQFF
-	TRBV19	TRBJ2-7	few	TGTGCCAGTAGTAGAACGGGCGAGCAGTACTTC	CASSRTGEQYF
-	TRBV29-1	TRBJ2-7	-	TGCAGCGTTCGTCAGGGTTTCGGCGAGCAGTACTTC	CSVRQGFGEQYF
-	TRBV11-2	TRBJ2-7	-	TGTGCCAGCAGCGCCGGACAGTACGAGCAGTACTTC	CASSAGQYEQYF
-	TRBV30	TRBJ1-1	-	TGTGCCTGGGTGGGGCGGGGAAAGAACACTGAAGCTTTCTTT	CAWVGRGKNTEAFF
-	TRBV4-1	TRBJ2-7	few	TGCGCCAGCAGCCAAGTCTGGCGACAGACCTACGAGCAGTACTTC	CASSQVWRQTYEQYF
TRBD2	TRBV9	TRBJ2-7	-	TGTGCCAGCAGCGTCGGGACTAGCGGGAGGCTGGGGCAGTACTTC	CASSVGTSGRLGQYF
TRBD1	TRBV6-1	TRBJ2-1	-	TGTGCCAGCATGGGGACAGGGTACAATGAGCAGTTCTTC	CASMGTGYNEQFF
-	TRBV28	TRBJ1-4	-	TGTGCCAGCAGGACGGCCGGGACTGGTAATGAAAAACTGTTTTTT	CASRTAGTGNEKLFF
TRBD1	TRBV18	TRBJ2-1	-	TGTGCCAGCTCACAACGGGACAGATCCTACAATGAGCAGTTCTTC	CASSQRDRSYNEQFF